This TCR beta chain was identified during a study of cytomegalovirus exposure and HLA in healthy donors. CDR3 length: 17 residues. This PCR relied on a set of 60 Vbeta primers and 13 Jbeta primers. The method was immunoSEQ multiplex PCR; TCRdb's version includes in-frame clones alone and lacks a portion of them. Of roughly 73,000 clones in the sample, approximately 78% were seen once. As for this clone: An end of the junction does not agree with germline; a read error may underlie this.

Sequencing input: PBMCs. The receptor's source is a middle-aged man in good health and CMV-seronegative. The chain recombines TRBV6-7 with TRBJ2-1; 7 bases are a match to TRBD2. TRBV6-7 is an ORF, and what it does is uncertain. CDR3 protein: CASRGTTGLADYNGQFF. CDR3 bases: TGTGCCAGCAGGGGAACCACGGGTCTAGCGGATTACAATGGGCAGTTCTTC.